This TCR beta chain was documented in a study of T-cell memory formation after mild COVID-19. As for the study in general: There were largely donor-specific TCR clusters. Notes on the study in general: Pre-infection memory harbored some responding clones, suggesting cross-reactive memory joined. There was no confirmation that second-wave clones peaking on day 37 were SARS-CoV-2 specific.

With V trimmed by 7 bases and J by 5 bases, 8 bases remained unmatched. This CDR3 is 14 amino acids long. The germline V gene has CDR1 SEHNR and CDR2 FQNEAQ (reference sequence). Employing constant-segment primers, 5'RACE generated TCR alpha and TCR beta cDNA libraries bearing sample barcodes and UMIs. Via MiXCR, TCRdb re-called the 5' RACE reads, giving one row per CDR3 protein. The profile covers roughly 500,000 distinct CDR3 sequences, with around 21% appearing a single time and approximately 12% taken by the ten largest. Remarks on this clonotype: Its antigen is undetermined.

The sequence was obtained from an adult woman who had mild COVID-19 (a few samples of this study predate the infection). Cell type and time point are not known. The source material was PBMCs or a T cell subset sorted from them (not recorded which). The rearrangement uses TRBV7-9 and TRBJ2-3; 8 bases fit TRBD2. The CDR3 sequence: CASTYSGVEDTQYF. CDR3 sequence (DNA): TGTGCCAGCACCTATAGCGGGGTTGAAGATACGCAGTATTTT.